This T cell receptor (beta chain) was documented in a study of T cells in Graves' hyperthyroidism and ophthalmopathy. The study's findings and limits: Ophthalmopathy was told apart from stable hyperthyroidism by a 13 V-J model. Blood shared most expanded thyroid clonotypes above 0.001. The model made its ophthalmopathy prediction, and onset followed a median approximately 6 months later.

This clonotype was counted at least ten times. Its antigen is as yet unknown. The source material, RNA transcripts, was used to amplify TCR beta CDR3 regions. Initially, a first-round RT-PCR of the TCR CDR3 employed the HTBI primer set. TCRdb used MiXCR to reprocess the multiplex PCR reads, holding one entry per CDR3 protein. The sample gives some 490,000 distinct CDR3 sequences, 22% of which show up once; approximately 49% is in the top ten. The source material was blood. This clonotype was sampled from a woman in her seventies with Graves' ophthalmopathy.

CDR3 in amino acids: CASTRTSTRFGYTF. CDR3 DNA: TGTGCCAGCACCCGTACCTCAACCCGGTTTGGCTACACCTTC. The V and J genes are TRBV28 and TRBJ1-2, with unresolved D. Germline values: CDR1 MDHEN, CDR2 SYDVKM. The CDR3 extends over 14 amino acids. Between the trimmed V and J ends, which lost 7 bases and 7 bases, there was a span of 19 bases.